The source of this T cell receptor (beta chain) is a study of CD8 T cells in Susac syndrome. CDR3 length: 13 residues. Looked up from germline, CDR1 is DFQATT and CDR2 is SNEGSKA (reference sequence). The ends were cut back, 6 bases at V and 6 bases at J, with 18 bases in the middle. The individuals used as controls were healthy donors who had been matched for both age and sex. With random hexamers, 0.5 to 1 ug RNA was reverse transcribed. Across 54 Vbeta and 13 Jbeta, immunoSEQ multiplex PCR amplified TCR beta CDR3. MiXCR, applied by TCRdb to the immunoSEQ multiplex PCR reads, yields one record per CDR3 protein. The repertoire includes 110,000 to 150,000 distinct CDR3 sequences, 90% to 95% of them detected once, and about 0.26% sits in the top ten.

This clonotype was sampled from a human donor in good health. The chain is built from TRBV20-1 and TRBJ2-7; D possibly uses TRBD1 or TRBD2 (5 bases each). Material for sequencing was CD8+ T cells from PBMCs. The CDR3 protein is CSAPGGRPGEQYF. The CDR3 DNA is TGCAGTGCCCCTGGGGGTCGTCCGGGCGAGCAGTACTTC.